The subject of this entry is one T cell receptor (beta chain). What it binds is not known. TCRdb's table, derived via immunoSEQ multiplex PCR, lists solely in-frame clones and lacks some. Here the sample spans tens of thousands of clones, around 81% being singletons. The data stem from a study of OX40 agonist ivuxolimab in advanced cancers. Looked up from germline, CDR1 is MGHRA and CDR2 is YSYEKL. The CDR3 runs 15 residues. The V gene end was trimmed by 3 bases and the J gene end by 4 bases; junction bases not matched to a gene: 7. Regarding the study as a whole: What antigens the expanded peripheral T cells recognized was never established.

This specimen was CD4+ or CD8+ T cells sorted from blood, taken in a trial of the OX40 agonist ivuxolimab. The gene calls are TRBV4-1 and TRBJ1-2; the match to TRBD1 covers 8 bases. This sequence was found in an adult with an advanced solid tumor such as melanoma, head and neck, liver or kidney cancer. CDR3 protein: CASSQEGQVLYGYTF. As DNA, the CDR3 is TGCGCCAGCAGCCAGGAGGGACAGGTCCTCTATGGCTACACCTTC.